A single TCR beta chain is shown here with its context. This CDR3 is built from 15 residues. Germline V gives CDR1 SGHRS, CDR2 YFSETQ. Each CDR3 protein gets one entry in TCRdb, which reprocessed the 5' RACE reads and gives no DNA. The sample totals 300,000 to 500,000 distinct CDR3 sequences. This sample is part of a study of T cells expressing NK-cell markers. The rearrangement joins TRBV5-1 to TRBJ2-1; TCRdb gives TRBD2 as the D gene, but with no DNA this cannot be confirmed. The receptor comes from a woman aged 45-65 years in good health. Sequenced: blood T cells: a sorted CD56 or NKG2C T cell subset, CD4+ or CD8+ T cells, or bulk PBMC T cells (not recorded which). The CDR3 sequence is CASTGTSGNTGEQFF. Based on the CDR3 plus reference TRBV5-1 and TRBJ2-1, the full variable domain is KAGVTQTPRYLIKTRGQQVTLSCSPISGHRSVSWYQQTPGQGLQFLFEYFSETQRNKGNFPGRFSGRQFSNSRSEMNVSTLELGDSALYLCASTGTSGNTGEQFFGPGTRLTVL.